This TCR beta chain was recovered during a study of persistence of HIV-infected CD4 T cells. This clone was detected only a few times. Its specificity is not known. Lysates of CMV-infected fibroblasts at approximately 10 ug/mL stimulated these cells. CD4+ T cells upregulating both CD40 ligand and CD69 were sorted as responding cells. With 0 bases removed from V and 4 bases from J, the gap between germline ends came to 20 bases. The CDR3 covers 18 residues. Germline V gene sequence: CDR1 SGHRS, CDR2 YFSETQ. Sequencing used immunoSEQ version 4 in survey mode. TCRdb's copy holds only in-frame clones and misses some; the assay was immunoSEQ multiplex PCR. The sample contains about 21,000 clones, more than 75% of which appear only once.

The chain carries TRBV5-1 and TRBJ1-3, with unresolved D. The source was CD4+ T cells sorted from PBMCs after 18-hour stimulation, collected from a patient who received antiretroviral therapy. The TCR sequence derives from an adult man with HIV who was CMV-seropositive. CDR3 amino acids: CASSLGYPPDTLGNTIYF. CDR3 sequence (DNA): TGCGCCAGCAGCTTGGGGTACCCCCCAGACACTTTAGGAAACACCATATATTTT.